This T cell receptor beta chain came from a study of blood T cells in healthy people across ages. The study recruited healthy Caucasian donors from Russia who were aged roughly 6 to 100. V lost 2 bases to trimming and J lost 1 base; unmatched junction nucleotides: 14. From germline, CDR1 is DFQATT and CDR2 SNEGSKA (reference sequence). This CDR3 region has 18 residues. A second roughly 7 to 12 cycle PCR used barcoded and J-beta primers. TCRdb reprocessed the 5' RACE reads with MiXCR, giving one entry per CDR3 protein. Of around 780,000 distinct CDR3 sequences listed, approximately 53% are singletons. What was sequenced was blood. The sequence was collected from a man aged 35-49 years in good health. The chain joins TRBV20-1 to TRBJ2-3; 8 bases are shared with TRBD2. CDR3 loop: CSARWGAGLAGRTDTQYF. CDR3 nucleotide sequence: TGCAGTGCTAGATGGGGGGCGGGTCTAGCGGGCCGCACAGATACGCAGTATTTT.